These T cell receptor beta chains were read from a single sample in a study of T cells after yellow fever vaccination. TCRdb passed the 5' RACE reads through MiXCR, listing each CDR3 protein once. The table has 65,000 to 70,000 distinct CDR3 sequences, under 6.5% seen once. Sequencing used CD4+ T cells sorted from PBMCs, obtained roughly 15 days after the first yellow fever vaccination. Receptors were obtained from a man in his late teens or twenties who received the YFV17D yellow fever vaccine. The CDR3 runs from the conserved cysteine through the conserved F or W. D genes are given only for firm matches. Size is stated as how often the clone was seen (once, few, many) or a class if it is expanded.

TGTGCCAGCTCACCAGGTCCCCTTATAAACACCATATATTTT	CASSPGPLINTIYF	TRBV18	TRBJ1-3	14	many	NA
TGCGCCAGCAGCTTCCTCCAGGGCGTTCAGCCCCAGCATTTT	CASSFLQGVQPQHF	TRBV4-3	TRBJ1-5	14	many	NA
TGCGCCAGCAGCTTGAGGGAAGGCGAGCAGTTCTTC	CASSLREGEQFF	TRBV5-1	TRBJ2-1	12	many	NA
TGTGCCAGCACCCCCTTTGGGACGGAAGAGACCCAGTACTTC	CASTPFGTEETQYF	TRBV12-3/TRBV12-4	TRBJ2-5	14	many	NA
TGTGCCAGCAGCCCGGGACGTTTAAATTCACCCCTCCACTTT	CASSPGRLNSPLHF	TRBV7-2	TRBJ1-6	14	many	NA
TGTGCCAGCAGTTGGAGAACGGGGCTAGTTGAGACCCAGTACTTC	CASSWRTGLVETQYF	TRBV12-3/TRBV12-4	TRBJ2-5	15	many	NA
TGTGCCAGCAGCCAACACGGGGTCGTGAACACTGAAGCTTTCTTT	CASSQHGVVNTEAFF	TRBV3-1	TRBJ1-1	15	many	NA
TGTGCCAGCAGTTTACGGGATAGACAAGAGACCCAGTACTTC	CASSLRDRQETQYF	TRBV12-3/TRBV12-4	TRBJ2-5	14	many	NA
TGTGCCAGCAGCCAAGTCAGTCAGGGGGCCTGGACTGAAGCTTTCTTT	CASSQVSQGAWTEAFF	TRBV3-1	TRBJ1-1	16	many	TRBD1
TGCAGTGCTATAGGCTACACCTTC	CSAIGYTF	TRBV20-1	TRBJ1-2	8	once	NA
TGTGCCAGCCTCTCGACTAGCGGGAAGCAATACAATGAGCAGTTCTTC	CASLSTSGKQYNEQFF	TRBV5-5	TRBJ2-1	16	many	TRBD2
TGTGCCAGCAGCTTAATATCTAGCGGGGGCCAAGAGACCCAGTACTTC	CASSLISSGGQETQYF	TRBV7-6	TRBJ2-5	16	many	TRBD2
TGCGCCAGCAGCTTGGGACCAGGAACCCCCAATCAGCCCCAGCATTTT	CASSLGPGTPNQPQHF	TRBV5-1	TRBJ1-5	16	many	NA
TGTGCCAGCAGTCCAGGGAGAACTAATGAAAAACTGTTTTTT	CASSPGRTNEKLFF	TRBV3-1	TRBJ1-4	14	many	NA
TGCAGTGCTAGCCGGGACAGGGGGCCTCAGCCCCAGCATTTT	CSASRDRGPQPQHF	TRBV20-1	TRBJ1-5	14	many	TRBD1
TGTGCCAGCAGCAATTGGGCCCTGGGCGGCTCGGGGACCCAGTACTTC	CASSNWALGGSGTQYF	TRBV21-1	TRBJ2-5	16	many	NA